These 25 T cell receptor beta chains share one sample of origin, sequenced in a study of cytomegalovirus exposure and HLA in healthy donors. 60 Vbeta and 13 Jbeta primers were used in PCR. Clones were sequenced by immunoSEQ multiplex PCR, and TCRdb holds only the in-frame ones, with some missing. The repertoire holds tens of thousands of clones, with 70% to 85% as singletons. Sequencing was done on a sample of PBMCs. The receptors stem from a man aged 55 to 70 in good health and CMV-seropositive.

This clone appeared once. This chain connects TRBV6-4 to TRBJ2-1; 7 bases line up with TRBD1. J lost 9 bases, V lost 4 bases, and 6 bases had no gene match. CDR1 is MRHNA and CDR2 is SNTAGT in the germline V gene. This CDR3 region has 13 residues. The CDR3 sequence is CASSANRGGEQFF. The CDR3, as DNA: TGTGCCAGCAGTGCGAACAGGGGCGGTGAGCAGTTCTTC.

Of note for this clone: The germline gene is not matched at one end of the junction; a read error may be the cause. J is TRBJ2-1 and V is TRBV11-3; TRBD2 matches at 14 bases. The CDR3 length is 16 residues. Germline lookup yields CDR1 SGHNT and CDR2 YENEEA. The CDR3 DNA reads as TGTGTCAGCAGCTCGGGACTAGCGGGAGTGTGGAATGAGCAGTTCTTC. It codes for CVSSSGLAGVWNEQFF.

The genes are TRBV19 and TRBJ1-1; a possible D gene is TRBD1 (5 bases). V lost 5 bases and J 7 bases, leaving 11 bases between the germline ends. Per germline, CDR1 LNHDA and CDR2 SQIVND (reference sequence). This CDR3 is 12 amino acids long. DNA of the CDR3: TGTGCCAGTAGTCCAAGGGGATTTGAAGCTTTCTTT. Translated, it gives CASSPRGFEAFF.

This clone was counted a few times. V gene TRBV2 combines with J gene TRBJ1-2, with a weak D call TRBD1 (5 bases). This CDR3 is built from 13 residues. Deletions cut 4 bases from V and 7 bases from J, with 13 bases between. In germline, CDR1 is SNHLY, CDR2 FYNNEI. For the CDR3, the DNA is TGTGCCAGCAGTGTACAGGTCCGCGGTGGCTACACCTTC. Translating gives CASSVQVRGGYTF.

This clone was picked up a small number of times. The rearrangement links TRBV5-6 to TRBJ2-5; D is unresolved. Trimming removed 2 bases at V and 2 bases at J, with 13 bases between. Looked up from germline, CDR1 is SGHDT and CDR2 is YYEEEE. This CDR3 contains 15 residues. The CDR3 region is CASSFDLQLQETQYF. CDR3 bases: TGTGCCAGCAGCTTCGATCTTCAACTTCAAGAGACCCAGTACTTC. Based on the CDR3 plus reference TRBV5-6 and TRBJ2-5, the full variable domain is DAGVTQSPTHLIKTRGQQVTLRCSPKSGHDTVSWYQQALGQGPQFIFQYYEEEERQRGNFPDRFSGHQFPNYSSELNVNALLLGDSALYLCASSFDLQLQETQYFGPGTRLLVL.

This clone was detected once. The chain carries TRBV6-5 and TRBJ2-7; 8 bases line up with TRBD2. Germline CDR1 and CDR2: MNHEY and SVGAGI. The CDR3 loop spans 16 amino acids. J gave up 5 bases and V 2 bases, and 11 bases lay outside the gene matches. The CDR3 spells CASSYGGRLAHHEQYF. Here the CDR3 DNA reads TGTGCCAGCAGTTACGGGGGGAGACTAGCGCACCACGAGCAGTACTTC.

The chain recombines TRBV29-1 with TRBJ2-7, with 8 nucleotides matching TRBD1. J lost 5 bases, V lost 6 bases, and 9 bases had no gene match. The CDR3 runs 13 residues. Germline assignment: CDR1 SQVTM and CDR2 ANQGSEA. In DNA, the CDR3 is TGCAGCGTCACCGCCCTGACAGGGGACGAGCAGTACTTC. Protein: CSVTALTGDEQYF.

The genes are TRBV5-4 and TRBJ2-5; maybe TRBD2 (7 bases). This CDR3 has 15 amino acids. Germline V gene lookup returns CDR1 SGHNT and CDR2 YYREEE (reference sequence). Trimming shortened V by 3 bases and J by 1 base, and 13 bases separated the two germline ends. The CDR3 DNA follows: TGTGCCAGCAGCTCGGGGGGACACTCCCAAGAGACCCAGTACTTC. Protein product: CASSSGGHSQETQYF.

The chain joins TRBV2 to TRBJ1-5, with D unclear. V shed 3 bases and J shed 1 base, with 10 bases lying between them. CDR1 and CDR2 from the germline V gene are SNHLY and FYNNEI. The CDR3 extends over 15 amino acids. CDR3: CASSDEGRSNQPQHF. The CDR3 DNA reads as TGTGCCAGCAGTGATGAGGGCCGGAGCAATCAGCCCCAGCATTTT.

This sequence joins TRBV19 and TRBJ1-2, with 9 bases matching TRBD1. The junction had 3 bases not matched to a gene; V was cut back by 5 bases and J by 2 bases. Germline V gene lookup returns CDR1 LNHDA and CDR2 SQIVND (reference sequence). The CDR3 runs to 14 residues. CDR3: CASSSGQGNYGYTF. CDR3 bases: TGTGCCAGTAGTTCCGGACAGGGGAACTATGGCTACACCTTC. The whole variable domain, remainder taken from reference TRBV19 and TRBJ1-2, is DGGITQSPKYLFRKEGQNVTLSCEQNLNHDAMYWYRQDPGQGLRLIYYSQIVNDFQKGDIAEGYSVSREKKESFPLTVTSAQKNPTAFYLCASSSGQGNYGYTFGSGTRLTVV.

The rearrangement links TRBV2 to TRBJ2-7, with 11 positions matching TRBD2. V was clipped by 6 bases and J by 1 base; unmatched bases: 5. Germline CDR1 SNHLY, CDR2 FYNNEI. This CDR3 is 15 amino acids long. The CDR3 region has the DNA TGTGCCAGCAGGGCGACTAGCGGGACATCCTACGAGCAGTACTTC. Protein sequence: CASRATSGTSYEQYF.

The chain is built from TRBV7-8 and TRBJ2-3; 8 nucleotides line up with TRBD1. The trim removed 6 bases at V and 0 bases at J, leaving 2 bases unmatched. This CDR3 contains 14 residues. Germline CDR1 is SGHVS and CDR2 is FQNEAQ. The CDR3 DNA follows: TGTGCCAGCAGGAGGACAGGGAGCACAGATACGCAGTATTTT. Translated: CASRRTGSTDTQYF.

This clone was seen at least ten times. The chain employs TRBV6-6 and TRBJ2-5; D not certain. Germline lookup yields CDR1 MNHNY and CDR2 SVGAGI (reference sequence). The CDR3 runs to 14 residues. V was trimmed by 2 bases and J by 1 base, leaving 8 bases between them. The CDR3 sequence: CASSYNVAQETQYF. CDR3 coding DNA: TGTGCCAGCAGTTACAACGTGGCCCAAGAGACCCAGTACTTC.

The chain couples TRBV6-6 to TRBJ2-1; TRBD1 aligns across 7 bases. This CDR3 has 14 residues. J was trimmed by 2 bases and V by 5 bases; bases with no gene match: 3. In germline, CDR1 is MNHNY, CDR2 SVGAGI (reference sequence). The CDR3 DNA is TGTGCCAGCAGTCCCCAGGGGGCCTACAATGAGCAGTTCTTC. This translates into CASSPQGAYNEQFF.

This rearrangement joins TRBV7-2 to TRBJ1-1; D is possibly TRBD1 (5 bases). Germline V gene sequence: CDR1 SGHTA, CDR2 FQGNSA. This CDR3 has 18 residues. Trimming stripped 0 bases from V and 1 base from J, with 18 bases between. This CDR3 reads CASSLAGLLAGKNTEAFF. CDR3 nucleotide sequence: TGTGCCAGCAGCTTAGCGGGATTGCTGGCAGGGAAGAACACTGAAGCTTTCTTT.

Here the CDR3 reads CASSRGRGYEQYF. The CDR3 DNA reads as TGTGCCAGCAGCCGCGGACGGGGCTACGAGCAGTACTTC. This sequence joins TRBV5-6 and TRBJ2-7; D is possibly TRBD2 (5 bases). Germline V gene sequence: CDR1 SGHDT, CDR2 YYEEEE. Trimming removed 4 bases at V and 3 bases at J, with 11 bases between. The CDR3 loop spans 13 amino acids.

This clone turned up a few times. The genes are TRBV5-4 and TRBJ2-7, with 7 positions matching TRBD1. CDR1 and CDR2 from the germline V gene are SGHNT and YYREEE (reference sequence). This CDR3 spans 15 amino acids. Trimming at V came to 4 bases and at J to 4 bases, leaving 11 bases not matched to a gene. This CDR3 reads CASSHALGQRYEQYF. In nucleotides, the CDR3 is TGTGCCAGCAGCCATGCACTGGGACAGAGGTACGAGCAGTACTTC.

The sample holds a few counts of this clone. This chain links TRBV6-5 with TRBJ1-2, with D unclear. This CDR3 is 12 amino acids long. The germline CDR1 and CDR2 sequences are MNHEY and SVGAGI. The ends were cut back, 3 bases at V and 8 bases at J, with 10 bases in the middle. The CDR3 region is CASSYEGSGYTF. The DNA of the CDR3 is TGTGCCAGCAGTTATGAGGGATCGGGCTACACCTTC.

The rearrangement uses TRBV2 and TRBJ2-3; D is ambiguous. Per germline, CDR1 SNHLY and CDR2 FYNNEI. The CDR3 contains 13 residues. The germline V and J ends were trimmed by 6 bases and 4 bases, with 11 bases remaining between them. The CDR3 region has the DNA TGTGCCAGCAGCAGGCAGGAACCAGATACGCAGTATTTT. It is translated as CASSRQEPDTQYF.

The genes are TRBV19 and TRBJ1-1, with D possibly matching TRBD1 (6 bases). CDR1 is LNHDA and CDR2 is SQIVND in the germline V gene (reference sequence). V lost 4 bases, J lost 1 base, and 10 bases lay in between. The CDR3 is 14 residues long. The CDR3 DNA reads TGTGCCAGTAGTAAGGGGGATACGAACACTGAAGCTTTCTTT. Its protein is CASSKGDTNTEAFF.

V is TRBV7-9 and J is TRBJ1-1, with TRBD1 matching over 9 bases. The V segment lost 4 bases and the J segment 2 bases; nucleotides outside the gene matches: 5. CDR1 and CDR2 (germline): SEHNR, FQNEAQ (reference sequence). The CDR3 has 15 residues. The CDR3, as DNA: TGTGCCAGCAGCTCGGGACAGGGATATAACACTGAAGCTTTCTTT. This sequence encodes CASSSGQGYNTEAFF.

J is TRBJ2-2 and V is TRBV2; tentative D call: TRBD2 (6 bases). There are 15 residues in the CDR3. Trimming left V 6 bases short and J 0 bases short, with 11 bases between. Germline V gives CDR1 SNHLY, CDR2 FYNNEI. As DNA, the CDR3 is TGTGCCAGCAGCAACCGGGAGACGAACACCGGGGAGCTGTTTTTT. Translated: CASSNRETNTGELFF. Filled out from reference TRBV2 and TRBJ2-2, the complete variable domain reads EPEVTQTPSHQVTQMGQEVILRCVPISNHLYFYWYRQILGQKVEFLVSFYNNEISEKSEIFDDQFSVERPDGSNFTLKIRSTKLEDSAMYFCASSNRETNTGELFFGEGSRLTVL.

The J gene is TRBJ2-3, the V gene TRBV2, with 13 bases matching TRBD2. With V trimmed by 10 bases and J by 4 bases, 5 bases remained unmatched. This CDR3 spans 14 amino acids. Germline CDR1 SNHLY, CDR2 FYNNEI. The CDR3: CAKGLAGMADTQYF. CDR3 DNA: TGTGCCAAGGGACTAGCGGGAATGGCAGATACGCAGTATTTT.

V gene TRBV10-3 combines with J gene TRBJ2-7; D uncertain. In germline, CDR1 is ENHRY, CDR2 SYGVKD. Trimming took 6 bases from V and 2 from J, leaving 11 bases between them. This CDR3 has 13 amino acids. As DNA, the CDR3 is TGTGCCATCAGGCATGAGAGCACCTACGAGCAGTACTTC. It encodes CAIRHESTYEQYF.

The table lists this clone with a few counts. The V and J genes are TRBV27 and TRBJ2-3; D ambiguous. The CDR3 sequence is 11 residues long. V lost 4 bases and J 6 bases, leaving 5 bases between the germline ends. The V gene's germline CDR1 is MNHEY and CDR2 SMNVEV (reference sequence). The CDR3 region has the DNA TGTGCCAGCAGTTGGGCTGATACGCAGTATTTT. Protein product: CASSWADTQYF.